This T cell receptor (beta chain) was recorded in a study of T cells in tumors after PD-1 blockade. Turning to the study itself: Patients received pembrolizumab 200 mg every 3 weeks or cemiplimab 350 mg every 2 weeks.

The V end lost 2 bases, the J end lost 3 bases, and 9 bases lay between the germline ends. Germline V gene data show CDR1 as SQVTM and CDR2 as ANQGSEA. This CDR3 is 13 amino acids long. Produced via immunoSEQ multiplex PCR; TCRdb's table is partial and in-frame only. Among about 10,000 clones listed, approximately 70% were seen once. The source is a human donor with basal cell carcinoma. The rearrangement joins TRBV29-1 to TRBJ2-3; D gene unclear. Sequenced here: tumor tissue, sampled after anti-PD-1 treatment. In DNA form, the CDR3 reads TGCAGCGTTGAACCCCCAGGAACAGATACGCAGTATTTT. Protein sequence: CSVEPPGTDTQYF.